The sequence of this TCR beta chain was determined in a study of shared clonotypes between healthy human individuals. The naive CD8 subset, CD45RO-negative cells positively selected for CCR7, excluded terminally differentiated effector memory CD45RA+ cells. The donor cohort consisted entirely of Caucasian adults residing in Nashville, Tennessee. Whole-study results and caveats: Compared with memory subsets, naive subsets generally had larger estimated richness.

The junction had 2 bases not matched to a gene; V was cut back by 2 bases and J by 2 bases. CDR3 length equals 15 residues. Germline loops: CDR1 LGHNA, CDR2 YSLEER. Note on this clone: What it binds is unknown.

Around 200 ng DNA, around 30,000 T cell genomes, went into each sorted-subset replicate PCR. Study processing details: Filtering was not the same, since immunoSEQ gave junction-only sequences without quality scores. Using immunoSEQ multiplex PCR, the repertoire was profiled, and TCRdb retains in-frame clones only, with some absent. V and J calls and clone size are copied from that table; D and trimming were computed from the DNA. This repertoire shows roughly 1,800,000 clones, just under 95% found once; its top ten account for approximately 1.2%. This chain joins TRBV4-3 and TRBJ2-2; 7 bases map to TRBD2. The sample taken for sequencing was naive CD8+ T cells sorted from blood. This TCR was sampled from a man between 18 and 29 years old in good health. Here the CDR3 reads CASSQTGGNTGELFF. The CDR3 DNA follows: TGCGCCAGCAGCCAAACGGGAGGAAACACCGGGGAGCTGTTTTTT.